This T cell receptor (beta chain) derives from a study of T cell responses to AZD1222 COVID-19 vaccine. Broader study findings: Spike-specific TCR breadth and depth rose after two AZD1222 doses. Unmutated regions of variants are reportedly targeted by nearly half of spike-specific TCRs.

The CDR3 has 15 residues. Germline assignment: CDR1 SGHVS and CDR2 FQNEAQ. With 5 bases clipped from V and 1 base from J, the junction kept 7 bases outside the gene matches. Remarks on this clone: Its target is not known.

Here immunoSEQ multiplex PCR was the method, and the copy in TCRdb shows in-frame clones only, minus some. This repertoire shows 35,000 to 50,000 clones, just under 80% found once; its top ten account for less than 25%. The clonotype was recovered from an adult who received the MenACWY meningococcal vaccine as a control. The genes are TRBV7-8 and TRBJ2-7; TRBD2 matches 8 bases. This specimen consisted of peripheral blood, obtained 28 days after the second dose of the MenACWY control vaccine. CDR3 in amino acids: CASSLREGQSYEQYF. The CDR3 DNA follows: TGTGCCAGCAGCCTCCGGGAGGGCCAATCCTACGAGCAGTACTTC.